This T cell receptor (beta chain) appears in the sequencing data of a study of T cell responses to AZD1222 COVID-19 vaccine. Regarding the study as a whole: Unmutated variant regions are reportedly the target of nearly half of TCRs that are spike-specific. Only five to seven individuals given AZD1222 were seropositive at baseline.

The V and J ends lost 4 bases and 8 bases respectively, with 21 bases between them. Germline CDR1 is PRHDT and CDR2 is FYEKMQ (reference sequence). The CDR3 contains 17 residues. In regard to this clone: Its antigen remains unidentified.

The method was immunoSEQ multiplex PCR; TCRdb's version includes in-frame clones alone and lacks a portion of them. The sample contains approximately 100,000 clones, 87% of which appear only once. The sequencing here drew on peripheral blood, taken on day 0 of AZD1222 vaccination. The V gene is TRBV13, the J gene TRBJ1-6; TRBD1 is a possible D gene (5 bases). The sequence derives from an adult in good health. This CDR3 reads CASSSSTRTLGHSPLHF. In DNA, the CDR3 is TGTGCCAGCAGCTCTTCAACTAGAACCTTGGGGCATTCACCCCTCCACTTT. The variable domain in full, with the rest retrieved from reference TRBV13 and TRBJ1-6, is AAGVIQSPRHLIKEKRETATLKCYPIPRHDTVYWYQQGPGQDPQFLISFYEKMQSDKGSIPDRFSAQQFSDYHSELNMSSLELGDSALYFCASSSSTRTLGHSPLHFGNGTRLTVT.